This T cell receptor beta chain stems from a study of blood T cell repertoires in COVID-19 (dated by TCRdb to the early 2020s). For context, the study as a whole: Samples from collaborators originated in the United States, Italy and Spain and spanned both the acute and convalescent phases of COVID-19. Deeply sampled blood TCRbeta repertoires from subjects exposed to, actively infected with, or recovered from COVID-19 were included in the dataset. The material from the prospective study consisted of cDNA or gDNA derived from T cells, B-cell-depleted T cells, or PBMCs. A de-identified subject ID, COVID-19 status, age in years and sex were almost always included in the sample metadata. Where HLA class I and class II types were available, the types were taken from metadata supplied by the sample provider, not from assay-based typing. The repertoires were made available in a free public database intended to serve as a resource for research on the immune response to SARS-CoV-2. Samples were obtained from the ongoing ImmuneRACE study (first 160 participants) and from roughly 1,300 subjects provided by 6 global collaborators.

This clone has just one count. The specificity of this receptor is unknown. Nothing much larger sits one base from this clone, and base qualities are not available. TCRbeta CDR3 regions were amplified from genomic DNA using the immunoSEQ Assay, a bias-controlled multiplex PCR. The study's own analysis went as follows. Within the assay, amplification of reference gene primers was used to estimate how many nucleated cells each sample contained. To quantify the absolute abundance of each unique TCRbeta CDR3 rearrangement, sequence reads were collapsed and filtered. For each sample, productive Simpson clonality was calculated by taking the square root of Simpson's diversity index across productive rearrangements. The table comes from immuneACCESS by way of TCRdb, which keeps in-frame sequences with V and J called. Part of the clones is missing from these tables; in studies checked, under half for an unresolved V gene and the rest for unknown reasons. From that table come the V and J calls and clone size; the DNA was used to work out D and trimming. This sample has about 51,000 clones in its table, and about 86% of those were observed once. The ten largest clones take up roughly 4.5% of the sample.

Collaborating institutions collected whole blood in K2EDTA tubes following their own protocols. For TCRbeta analysis, collaborators shipped samples as frozen whole blood, isolated PBMCs, or DNA extracted from either of those sample types. Trimming at the junction amounts to 6 bases on V and 0 bases on J, and the germline ends lie 12 bases apart. The CDR3, from cysteine to phenylalanine, totals 15 residues. The retained sequence is limited to the CDR3, 45 bases, with the frame set at the first base. Taken from the germline V gene (reference sequence), the CDR1 and CDR2 loops are LNHDA and SQIVND. Study-wide conclusions, independent of this receptor: The quantity of clinical and demographic metadata differed by source and by participant and was supplied without curation.

The receptor was isolated from a man of 80 years or more with active COVID-19. The sample taken for sequencing was peripheral blood. This sequence uses TRBV19 and TRBJ1-5; matching of 6 bases hints at TRBD1 as the D gene. The DNA is as follows: TGTGCCAGTAGGAAGGACAGCGTTAGCAATCAGCCCCAGCATTTT. Its protein reads: CASRKDSVSNQPQHF.